The 12 T cell receptor beta chains presented below share a single source sample, sequenced in a study of technical replicates of blood from several donors listed by TCRdb under 2017. Library preparation employed the immunoSEQ multiplex PCR assay. TCRdb retrieved this table from immuneACCESS and kept in-frame rearrangements only. Not all clones are present; in checked studies, unresolved V genes account for under half, and no reason is known for the remainder. A total of approximately 58,000 clones appear in this sample, about 88% of them only once. In total, the top ten clones hold 5.1% of the sample. The sample taken for sequencing was PBMCs. The receptors were gathered from a human donor in good health. Some clones in this sample may be carry-over from other donors' samples.

V and J are TRBV7-2 and TRBJ2-1, with TRBD1 matching over 9 bases. Per germline, CDR1 SGHTA and CDR2 FQGNSA. CDR3 length: 16 residues. The J segment lost 1 base and the V segment lost 5 bases, leaving 6 bases of the junction unmatched. The CDR3 region is CASSPGTGNSYNEQFF. The CDR3 nucleotides are TGTGCCAGCAGCCCCGGGACAGGGAATTCCTACAATGAGCAGTTCTTC.

The chain carries TRBV2 and TRBJ2-6; tentative D call: TRBD1 (5 bases). V dropped 4 bases and J dropped 2 bases, with 12 bases sitting between them. This CDR3 is built from 16 residues. The germline V gene has CDR1 SNHLY and CDR2 FYNNEI. The CDR3 bases are TGTGCCAGCAGTGTGGGCAGGGTAACTGGGGCCAACGTCCTGACTTTC. It yields the protein CASSVGRVTGANVLTF.

The gene calls are TRBV4-2 and TRBJ2-7, with D tentatively TRBD2 (7 bases). Germline V gene lookup returns CDR1 LGHNA and CDR2 YNFKEQ. The ends were cut back, 0 bases at V and 7 bases at J, with 19 bases in the middle. The CDR3 runs 16 residues. The CDR3 coding sequence is TGTGCCAGCAGCCAAGATATATCGGGGGGCTCGCGGGAGCAGTACTTC. Its translation is CASSQDISGGSREQYF.

The chain recombines TRBV9 with TRBJ2-1, with 11 bases identical to TRBD1. Germline V lookup: CDR1 SGDLS, CDR2 YYNGEE. The CDR3 is 16 amino acids. Trimming removed 4 bases from V and 4 bases from J; junction bases left unmatched: 7. CDR3 DNA: TGTGCCAGCAGCCCCGTCGGGACAGGGGGTTACAATGAGCAGTTCTTC. Translated: CASSPVGTGGYNEQFF.

The count of this clone is one. In DNA form, the CDR3 reads TGTGCCTGGAGTGTAGACAGGGGGCTGTACGAGCAGTACTTC. It codes for CAWSVDRGLYEQYF. The rearrangement links TRBV30 to TRBJ2-7, with TRBD1 identical over 10 bases. This CDR3 is 14 amino acids long. Germline trimming cut 0 bases from V and 4 bases from J; bases unmatched to any gene: 3. Germline loops: CDR1 GTSNPN, CDR2 SVGIG (reference sequence). Looking up the rest from reference TRBV30 and TRBJ2-7 gives the full variable domain: SQTIHQWPATLVQPVGSPLSLECTVEGTSNPNLYWYRQAAGRGLQLLFYSVGIGQISSEVPQNLSASRPQDRQFILSSKKLLLSDSGFYLCAWSVDRGLYEQYFGPGTRLTVT.

This chain links TRBV4-2 with TRBJ2-3; 9 nucleotides line up with TRBD2. The CDR3 spans 15 residues. V lost 1 base to trimming and J lost 3 bases; unmatched junction nucleotides: 2. CDR1 is LGHNA and CDR2 is YNFKEQ in the germline V gene. The CDR3 DNA sequence: TGTGCCAGCAGCCAAGGCGGACTAGCGACAGATACGCAGTATTTT. Protein sequence: CASSQGGLATDTQYF.

This clone is a singleton in its sample. V gene TRBV5-8 combines with J gene TRBJ2-1; D possibly corresponds to TRBD2 (6 bases). The V gene lost 0 bases and the J gene lost 4 bases, with 11 bases spanning the gap. Germline V gene lookup returns CDR1 SGHTS and CDR2 YDEGEE. This CDR3 spans 15 amino acids. The CDR3 protein is CASSLARTTYNEQFF. The CDR3 region has the DNA TGTGCCAGCAGCTTGGCTAGGACTACGTACAATGAGCAGTTCTTC.

The sample holds a few counts of this clone. The rearrangement joins TRBV7-9 to TRBJ1-1; D remains unclear. V lost 1 base and J lost 0, with 6 bases in between. Germline CDR1 SEHNR, CDR2 FQNEAQ (reference sequence). The length of the CDR3 is 14 residues. The CDR3 reads CASSLGSVNTEAFF. The CDR3 nucleotides are TGTGCCAGCAGCTTAGGTTCAGTGAACACTGAAGCTTTCTTT.

V usage is TRBV30 and J usage is TRBJ2-7, with TRBD2 matching 7 bases. V lost 0 bases to trimming and J lost 4 bases; unmatched junction nucleotides: 6. CDR3 length equals 14 residues. Germline V gene sequence: CDR1 GTSNPN, CDR2 SVGIG (reference sequence). The CDR3 DNA is TGTGCCTGGAGTGTGGCTAGCGGCCCGTACGAGCAGTACTTC. Amino acid sequence: CAWSVASGPYEQYF.

This clone was observed at least ten times. The rearrangement uses TRBV9 and TRBJ1-5, with D hard to call. The CDR3 spans 14 residues. Trimming left V 0 bases short and J 5 bases short, with 9 bases between. Per germline, CDR1 SGDLS and CDR2 YYNGEE. The CDR3 DNA is TGTGCCAGCAGCGTAGGAGTTAACGATCAGCCCCAGCATTTT. Translated, it gives CASSVGVNDQPQHF.

This chain links TRBV4-2 with TRBJ1-4; 7 nucleotides agree with TRBD1. V lost 6 bases and J lost 10; bases outside the gene matches: 8. The CDR3 spans 13 residues. The germline CDR1 and CDR2 sequences are LGHNA and YNFKEQ. The CDR3 reads CASREGGGGKLFF. The CDR3 DNA sequence: TGTGCCAGCAGGGAAGGAGGGGGCGGAAAACTGTTTTTT.

The rearrangement uses TRBV11-2 and TRBJ2-7, with TRBD2 matching 13 bases. V lost 5 bases to trimming and J lost 7 bases; unmatched junction nucleotides: 8. Germline-derived CDR1 and CDR2 are SGHAT and FQNNGV. This CDR3 region has 15 residues. For the CDR3, the DNA is TGTGCCAGCAGCCCCCGACTAGCGGGGGGCTATGAGCAGTACTTC. It specifies CASSPRLAGGYEQYF. Full variable domain (rest looked up from reference TRBV11-2 and TRBJ2-7): EAGVAQSPRYKIIEKRQSVAFWCNPISGHATLYWYQQILGQGPKLLIQFQNNGVVDDSQLPKDRFSAERLKGVDSTLKIQPAKLEDSAVYLCASSPRLAGGYEQYFGPGTRLTVT.